The 10 T cell receptor beta chains below come from one sample, sequenced in a study of T cells in localized non-small cell lung cancer. Profiled with immunoSEQ multiplex PCR; TCRdb holds only in-frame clones, not every one. The table lists roughly 40,000 clones, 70% to 90% of them singletons. The source was peripheral blood, collected before any cancer treatment. The receptors derive from a man aged 18-49 years with stage I lung adenocarcinoma.

CDR3 amino acids: CASSYQGARTEAFF. The CDR3 DNA reads as TGTGCCAGCAGCTACCAGGGGGCAAGGACTGAAGCTTTCTTT. V gene TRBV5-5 combines with J gene TRBJ1-1, with 8 positions matching TRBD1. Looked up from germline, CDR1 is SGHKS and CDR2 is YYEKEE (reference sequence). V gave up 3 bases and J gave up 5 bases; unmatched junction bases: 6. The CDR3 has 14 residues.

This chain uses TRBV6-1 with TRBJ1-5, with 9 bases identical to TRBD1. This CDR3 contains 15 residues. J was trimmed by 7 bases and V by 2 bases; bases with no gene match: 6. Germline V gives CDR1 MNHNS, CDR2 SASEGT. CDR3 sequence reads: CASSEFRTGVQPQHF. The CDR3 DNA sequence: TGTGCCAGCAGTGAATTTAGGACAGGGGTCCAGCCCCAGCATTTT.

The gene calls are TRBV28 and TRBJ1-5; perhaps TRBD1 as D (6 bases). Trimming stripped 5 bases from V and 6 bases from J, with 14 bases between. The CDR3 sequence is 14 residues long. CDR1 MDHEN and CDR2 SYDVKM come from the germline V gene. CDR3 DNA: TGTGCCAGCAGTCTCAGGGGTGGCAGTCAGCCCCAGCATTTT. Its protein product is CASSLRGGSQPQHF.

The CDR3, as DNA: TGTGCCAGCAGCTCTACCTTGTTCCAGGAATATGGCTACACCTTC. Residues: CASSSTLFQEYGYTF. The chain employs TRBV5-6 and TRBJ1-2; D is uncertain. CDR1 and CDR2 (germline): SGHDT, YYEEEE. Trimming pared 3 bases from V and 5 bases from J, leaving 17 bases between. The CDR3 runs to 15 residues.

This chain links TRBV7-3 with TRBJ2-7, with D tentatively TRBD1 (7 bases). Trimming took 4 bases from V and 2 from J, leaving 12 bases between them. Germline values: CDR1 SGHTA, CDR2 FQGTGA. The CDR3 length is 14 residues. The CDR3, as DNA: TGTGCCAGCAGCTCCCAGGGGGGCGCCTACGAGCAGTACTTC. It specifies CASSSQGGAYEQYF.

Here the CDR3 reads CASSLAHGGQYEQYF. For the CDR3, the DNA is TGTGCCAGCAGCTTAGCGCACGGGGGGCAGTACGAGCAGTACTTC. The chain recombines TRBV7-8 with TRBJ2-7; D perhaps matches TRBD2 (7 bases). Trimming stripped 0 bases from V and 4 bases from J, with 13 bases between. CDR1 SGHVS and CDR2 FQNEAQ come from the germline V gene. This CDR3 has 15 residues.

The chain is built from TRBV19 and TRBJ1-2, with 11 bases matching TRBD1. CDR3 size: 16 residues. CDR1 LNHDA and CDR2 SQIVND come from the germline V gene (reference sequence). V lost 4 bases and J lost 8; bases outside the gene matches: 12. In nucleotides, the CDR3 is TGTGCCAGTAGTACTCGGCCCCTGGGACAGGGGGAGGGCTACACCTTC. Protein product: CASSTRPLGQGEGYTF.

The chain joins TRBV25-1 to TRBJ2-3; D gene ambiguous. Germline V gene data show CDR1 as MGHDK and CDR2 as SYGVNS. V was trimmed by 5 bases and J by 2 bases, leaving 2 bases between them. The CDR3 spans 11 residues. CDR3 protein: CASSYTDTQYF. The CDR3 nucleotides read TGTGCCAGCAGTTACACAGATACGCAGTATTTT.

The rearrangement uses TRBV18 and TRBJ1-2, with D unclear. Trimming left V 6 bases short and J 3 bases short, with 8 bases between. This CDR3 spans 12 amino acids. CDR1 KGHSH and CDR2 LQKENI come from the germline V gene. CDR3 bases: TGTGCCAGCTCGCCCAAGGACTATGGCTACACCTTC. Encoded protein: CASSPKDYGYTF.

The gene calls are TRBV11-2 and TRBJ2-2; perhaps TRBD1 as D (6 bases). V lost 4 bases and J lost 2, with 17 bases in between. The CDR3 is made up of 17 amino acids. Looked up from germline, CDR1 is SGHAT and CDR2 is FQNNGV. The CDR3 sequence is CASSSGRRQANTGELFF. For the CDR3, the DNA is TGTGCCAGCAGCTCCGGAAGGCGACAGGCCAACACCGGGGAGCTGTTTTTT.